This passage covers 30 T cell receptor beta chains from one sample sequenced in a study of T cell responses to AZD1222 COVID-19 vaccine. The protocol was immunoSEQ multiplex PCR, while the TCRdb copy is restricted to in-frame clones and leaves out a portion. The sample comprises some 96,000 clones, about 81% of which are singletons, and around 14% rests with the top ten. Sequenced material: peripheral blood, taken 28 days after the second AZD1222 dose. These receptors all stem from an adult who received the AZD1222 COVID-19 vaccine.

The chain joins TRBV18 to TRBJ2-6; D possibly corresponds to TRBD2 (5 bases). Trimming cost V 5 bases and J 0 bases, with 5 bases left between them. Germline CDR1 is KGHSH and CDR2 is LQKENI. The CDR3 sequence is 14 residues long. The CDR3 DNA reads as TGTGCCAGCTCAAGCGGCTCTGGGGCCAACGTCCTGACTTTC. Residues: CASSSGSGANVLTF.

The rearrangement links TRBV9 to TRBJ2-5; D unclear. V was trimmed by 5 bases and J by 5 bases, leaving 16 bases between them. Germline V gene data show CDR1 as SGDLS and CDR2 as YYNGEE. The CDR3 sequence is 14 residues long. CDR3 residues: CASSPSLASETQYF. Here the CDR3 DNA reads TGTGCCAGCAGTCCCTCCTTGGCGTCGGAGACCCAGTACTTC.

V usage is TRBV10-3 and J usage is TRBJ2-3; D is uncertain. This CDR3 is built from 17 residues. Deletions cut 0 bases from V and 0 bases from J, with 13 bases between. Germline CDR1 and CDR2: ENHRY and SYGVKD. CDR3 sequence (DNA): TGTGCCATCAGTGAGTCTAGGCAAAAAACTAGCACAGATACGCAGTATTTT. It encodes CAISESRQKTSTDTQYF.

The rearrangement links TRBV11-2 to TRBJ1-1; the match to TRBD1 covers 7 bases. Per germline, CDR1 SGHAT and CDR2 FQNNGV. V lost 5 bases and J lost 14; bases outside the gene matches: 14. The CDR3 totals 13 residues. The CDR3 nucleotides read TGTGCCAGCAGCCAGGGGGACCAGAGCAGGGAGTTCTTT. It yields the protein CASSQGDQSREFF.

V usage is TRBV3-1 (or the pseudogene TRBV3-2) and J usage is TRBJ1-1; D not certain. Trimming cost V 8 bases and J 2 bases, with 3 bases left between them. The CDR3 extends over 10 amino acids. Germline CDR1 LGHDT, CDR2 YNNKEL (reference sequence). Written as DNA, the CDR3 is TGTGCCAGCGGTAACACTGAAGCTTTCTTT. Its translation: CASGNTEAFF.

The DNA of the CDR3 is TGTGCCAGCAGCCCGGGACAGGGACTGAACACTGAAGCTTTCTTT. The encoded protein is CASSPGQGLNTEAFF. The V gene is TRBV6-5, the J gene TRBJ1-1; TRBD1 matches 9 bases. Germline CDR1 is MNHEY and CDR2 is SVGAGI. There are 15 residues in the CDR3. Trimming at V came to 6 bases and at J to 0 bases, leaving 5 bases not matched to a gene.

This clone was seen once. The rearrangement uses TRBV7-9 and TRBJ1-4; TRBD1 agrees at 8 bases. With V trimmed by 8 bases and J by 4 bases, 9 bases remained unmatched. Per the germline V gene, CDR1 is SEHNR and CDR2 is FQNEAQ (reference sequence). CDR3 length: 15 amino acids. CDR3 nucleotides: TGTGCCAGCTACCGGGACAGGAACAGTAATGAAAAACTGTTTTTT. Translation: CASYRDRNSNEKLFF.

This clone has just a few counts. This rearrangement joins TRBV9 to TRBJ2-7; a possible D gene is TRBD2 (6 bases). The V gene's germline CDR1 is SGDLS and CDR2 YYNGEE. The V gene lost 3 bases and the J gene lost 6 bases, with 10 bases spanning the gap. The CDR3 contains 12 residues. For the CDR3, the DNA is TGTGCCAGCAGCGCGGAGGGGCCCGAGCAGTACTTC. Translated: CASSAEGPEQYF.

The J gene is TRBJ2-7, the V gene TRBV29-1, with D maybe TRBD1 (5 bases). The germline V gene has CDR1 SQVTM and CDR2 ANQGSEA. V gave up 0 bases and J gave up 4 bases, with 13 bases separating them. The CDR3 totals 14 residues. The DNA for the CDR3 is TGCAGCGTTGAAGATCAGGGCCCCCCGTACGAGCAGTACTTC. Amino acid sequence: CSVEDQGPPYEQYF.

This clone showed up just a few times. This chain joins TRBV9 and TRBJ1-3; 7 nucleotides line up with TRBD1. The CDR3 runs to 15 residues. V dropped 3 bases and J dropped 4; count of bases not matched to a gene: 7. Per germline, CDR1 SGDLS and CDR2 YYNGEE. The CDR3 DNA reads TGTGCCAGCAGCGGAGGACAGGCGGTCGGAAACACCATATATTTT. This sequence encodes CASSGGQAVGNTIYF.

The chain uses TRBV9 and TRBJ2-2; TRBD1 is a possible D gene (6 bases). Germline V gives CDR1 SGDLS, CDR2 YYNGEE. There are 14 residues in the CDR3. V lost 4 bases to trimming and J lost 2 bases, with 9 bases between them. CDR3 DNA: TGTGCCAGCAGCTTGGACAGCAACACCGGGGAGCTGTTTTTT. As protein: CASSLDSNTGELFF.

The rearrangement links TRBV19 to TRBJ2-2; D tentatively fits TRBD1 or TRBD2 (6 bases each). CDR1 and CDR2 from the germline V gene are LNHDA and SQIVND (reference sequence). CDR3 length: 20 amino acids. The V end was cut by 1 base, the J end by 2 bases, with 23 bases between. The CDR3 region is CASSIVGARGLAGNTGELFF. In nucleotides, the CDR3 is TGTGCCAGTAGTATAGTCGGGGCTCGGGGGCTGGCGGGCAACACCGGGGAGCTGTTTTTT.

In regard to this clone: The sample has other DNA sequences that encode this CDR3 too. The chain joins TRBV4-1 to TRBJ2-3; D might be TRBD2 (6 bases). Germline assignment: CDR1 MGHRA and CDR2 YSYEKL. V gave up 3 bases and J gave up 1 base, with 11 bases separating them. The CDR3 has 15 amino acids. The CDR3 sequence is CASSQVAAGTDTQYF. The CDR3 DNA follows: TGCGCCAGCAGCCAGGTAGCGGCGGGCACAGATACGCAGTATTTT.

This sequence joins TRBV2 and TRBJ2-7; the D is unclear. The V and J ends lost 7 bases and 5 bases respectively, with 15 bases between them. The CDR3 is made up of 13 amino acids. Germline lookup yields CDR1 SNHLY and CDR2 FYNNEI. The CDR3 DNA follows: TGTGCCAGCACTTTGGGCAGGATGGACGAGCAGTACTTC. It encodes CASTLGRMDEQYF.

The CDR3 nucleotides are TGTGCCAGCGTGGAGGGCCATCAGCCCCAGCATTTT. Its protein is CASVEGHQPQHF. The chain couples TRBV6-5 to TRBJ1-5; D not resolved. Germline V gene sequence: CDR1 MNHEY, CDR2 SVGAGI. This CDR3 has 12 residues. V was trimmed by 8 bases and J by 5 bases, leaving 10 bases between them.

V and J are TRBV7-2 and TRBJ2-7, with 11 bases matching TRBD2. Germline V gene lookup returns CDR1 SGHTA and CDR2 FQGNSA. CDR3 length: 16 residues. With 5 bases clipped from V and 2 bases from J, the junction kept 8 bases outside the gene matches. In DNA form, the CDR3 reads TGTGCCAGCAGCCCGCCGACTAGCGGGGCTCCCTACGAGCAGTACTTC. Translating it yields CASSPPTSGAPYEQYF.

The V gene is TRBV9, the J gene TRBJ2-2; 9 bases align to TRBD2. CDR3 length: 16 amino acids. V dropped 1 base and J dropped 4; count of bases not matched to a gene: 5. CDR1 is SGDLS, CDR2 YYNGEE, per germline. The CDR3 here is CASSVPGGGATGELFF. The CDR3 DNA follows: TGTGCCAGCAGCGTACCCGGCGGGGGGGCCACCGGGGAGCTGTTTTTT.

V is TRBV5-1 and J is TRBJ2-1; 8 bases match TRBD2. The V gene's germline CDR1 is SGHRS and CDR2 YFSETQ. V lost 5 bases to trimming and J lost 7 bases; unmatched junction nucleotides: 8. This CDR3 is built from 14 residues. The CDR3 reads CASSMSGSRNEQFF. CDR3 sequence (DNA): TGCGCCAGCAGTATGAGCGGGAGTAGAAATGAGCAGTTCTTC.

This clone appeared once. The chain couples TRBV2 to TRBJ1-2; D is unclear. V lost 5 bases and J 6 bases, leaving 16 bases between the germline ends. Germline V gene sequence: CDR1 SNHLY, CDR2 FYNNEI. This CDR3 has 14 amino acids. Written as DNA, the CDR3 is TGTGCCAGCAGTCCGGGATCTAGGCCTGATGGCTACACCTTC. It codes for CASSPGSRPDGYTF. Drawing the rest from reference TRBV2 and TRBJ1-2, the complete variable domain is EPEVTQTPSHQVTQMGQEVILRCVPISNHLYFYWYRQILGQKVEFLVSFYNNEISEKSEIFDDQFSVERPDGSNFTLKIRSTKLEDSAMYFCASSPGSRPDGYTFGSGTRLTVV.

V and J are TRBV18 and TRBJ1-1, with unresolved D. Germline CDR1 KGHSH, CDR2 LQKENI. This CDR3 has 15 residues. V was clipped by 3 bases and J by 7 bases, with 18 bases between them. DNA for the CDR3: TGTGCCAGCTCACCCGCCCTTTATGCCCCTTTTGAAGCTTTCTTT. Protein: CASSPALYAPFEAFF.

The chain has TRBV19 and TRBJ2-2; TRBD2 matches 10 bases. The CDR3 sequence is 15 residues long. Trimming at V came to 7 bases and at J to 4 bases, leaving 6 bases not matched to a gene. Germline assignment: CDR1 LNHDA and CDR2 SQIVND (reference sequence). The CDR3 region is CASKVLAGVTGELFF. CDR3 nucleotides: TGTGCCAGTAAGGTCCTAGCGGGAGTCACCGGGGAGCTGTTTTTT.

The rearrangement joins TRBV7-9 to TRBJ2-7; 7 bases map to TRBD1. The J segment lost 3 bases and the V segment lost 1 base, leaving 12 bases of the junction unmatched. In germline, CDR1 is SEHNR, CDR2 FQNEAQ (reference sequence). The CDR3 has 17 residues. The CDR3 DNA reads as TGTGCCAGCAGCTTAGAAGGGGGCGCGTCGATCGTCTACGAGCAGTACTTC. It specifies CASSLEGGASIVYEQYF.

This clone has a single count. The chain links TRBV7-2 to TRBJ1-6, with unresolved D. Trimming left V 0 bases short and J 6 bases short, with 6 bases between. The CDR3 is made up of 14 amino acids. CDR1 is SGHTA and CDR2 is FQGNSA in the germline V gene. The CDR3 protein is CASSLARSNSPLHF. CDR3 in DNA: TGTGCCAGCAGCTTAGCTCGGTCTAATTCACCCCTCCACTTT.

This rearrangement joins TRBV28 to TRBJ1-4, with D uncertain. Trimming pared 3 bases from V and 4 bases from J, leaving 12 bases between. Germline CDR1 MDHEN, CDR2 SYDVKM. The CDR3 loop spans 15 amino acids. DNA of the CDR3: TGTGCCAGCAGTTTTCCGGAGGTCGGTAATGAAAAACTGTTTTTT. Amino acid sequence: CASSFPEVGNEKLFF. The variable domain in full, with the rest retrieved from reference TRBV28 and TRBJ1-4, is DVKVTQSSRYLVKRTGEKVFLECVQDMDHENMFWYRQDPGLGLRLIYFSYDVKMKEKGDIPEGYSVSREKKERFSLILESASTNQTSMYLCASSFPEVGNEKLFFGSGTQLSVL.

CDR3 in DNA: TGTGCCAGTAGCCCGGGGGCAGGGCGGGACACTGAAGCTTTCTTT. Protein product: CASSPGAGRDTEAFF. This chain joins TRBV19 and TRBJ1-1; possibly TRBD1 for D (6 bases). The germline V gene has CDR1 LNHDA and CDR2 SQIVND (reference sequence). The CDR3 runs 15 residues. Trimming left V 6 bases short and J 3 bases short, with 17 bases between.

This clone was counted a single time. The chain has TRBV5-1 and TRBJ1-6; TRBD1 is a possible D gene (6 bases). The length of the CDR3 is 17 residues. V was shortened by 3 bases and J by 8 bases, with 21 bases between the two germline ends. Germline-derived CDR1 and CDR2 are SGHRS and YFSETQ. This chain's CDR3 is CASSYGTLERRDSPLHF. Written as DNA, the CDR3 is TGCGCCAGCAGCTACGGGACACTGGAAAGGCGGGATTCACCCCTCCACTTT. Combining the CDR3 with reference TRBV5-1 and TRBJ1-6 gives the whole variable domain KAGVTQTPRYLIKTRGQQVTLSCSPISGHRSVSWYQQTPGQGLQFLFEYFSETQRNKGNFPGRFSGRQFSNSRSEMNVSTLELGDSALYLCASSYGTLERRDSPLHFGNGTRLTVT.

The V and J genes are TRBV6-5 and TRBJ2-7; no clear D. The ends were cut back, 5 bases at V and 0 bases at J, with 11 bases in the middle. The CDR3 is 14 residues long. Looked up from germline, CDR1 is MNHEY and CDR2 is SVGAGI. This CDR3 is CASSIDRSSYEQYF. The CDR3 bases are TGTGCCAGCAGTATCGACCGAAGCTCCTACGAGCAGTACTTC.

The chain recombines TRBV4-3 with TRBJ1-2, with D unclear. Trimming took 0 bases from V and 5 from J, leaving 7 bases between them. The CDR3 is 13 residues long. Looked up from germline, CDR1 is LGHNA and CDR2 is YSLEER. The CDR3 bases are TGCGCCAGCAGCCAAGACCACGGGTATGGCTACACCTTC. Residues: CASSQDHGYGYTF.

Of note for this clone: In the same sample, other DNA sequences code for this CDR3. CDR3 nucleotides: TGTGCCAGCAGCCACCAGTCCACTGAAGCTTTCTTT. Translated, it gives CASSHQSTEAFF. The genes are TRBV7-9 and TRBJ1-1; D unresolved. The CDR3 covers 12 residues. The ends were cut back, 5 bases at V and 4 bases at J, with 8 bases in the middle. Germline CDR1 is SEHNR and CDR2 is FQNEAQ (reference sequence).

A few counts support this clone. The CDR3 DNA follows: TGTGCCAGCAGTGCGCAGGGGTCTCTCGGCTACACCTTC. Residues: CASSAQGSLGYTF. The chain combines TRBV2 with TRBJ1-2; weak D call: TRBD1 (6 bases). The CDR3 spans 13 residues. Germline V gene sequence: CDR1 SNHLY, CDR2 FYNNEI. The ends were cut back, 4 bases at V and 8 bases at J, with 14 bases in the middle.